This T cell receptor beta chain came from a study of PD-L1 blockade in urothelial cancer. At the level of the study: Blood analysis was done at 3 weeks (second dose) and 6 weeks after treatment began.

Documented time point: pretreatment peripheral blood. Synthetic templates analogous to TCR were spiked into all PCRs individually. Sequencing used immunoSEQ multiplex PCR; TCRdb keeps in-frame clones, though not all of them. The repertoire consists of 100,000 to 150,000 clones, with roughly 84% occurring once and the leading ten covering 3% to 4%. Looked up from germline, CDR1 is SQVTM and CDR2 is ANQGSEA. V dropped 6 bases and J dropped 1 base, with 13 bases sitting between them. CDR3 length: 14 amino acids. This receptor was identified in a man aged 45 to 65 with urothelial cancer. The rearrangement uses TRBV29-1 and TRBJ1-3, with a possible D match to TRBD1 (5 bases). The sequencing here drew on PBMCs, taken around atezolizumab (anti-PD-L1) treatment. The CDR3 nucleotides read TGCAGCGTCCTTGTGACAGCGTCTGGAAACACCATATATTTT. It codes for CSVLVTASGNTIYF.